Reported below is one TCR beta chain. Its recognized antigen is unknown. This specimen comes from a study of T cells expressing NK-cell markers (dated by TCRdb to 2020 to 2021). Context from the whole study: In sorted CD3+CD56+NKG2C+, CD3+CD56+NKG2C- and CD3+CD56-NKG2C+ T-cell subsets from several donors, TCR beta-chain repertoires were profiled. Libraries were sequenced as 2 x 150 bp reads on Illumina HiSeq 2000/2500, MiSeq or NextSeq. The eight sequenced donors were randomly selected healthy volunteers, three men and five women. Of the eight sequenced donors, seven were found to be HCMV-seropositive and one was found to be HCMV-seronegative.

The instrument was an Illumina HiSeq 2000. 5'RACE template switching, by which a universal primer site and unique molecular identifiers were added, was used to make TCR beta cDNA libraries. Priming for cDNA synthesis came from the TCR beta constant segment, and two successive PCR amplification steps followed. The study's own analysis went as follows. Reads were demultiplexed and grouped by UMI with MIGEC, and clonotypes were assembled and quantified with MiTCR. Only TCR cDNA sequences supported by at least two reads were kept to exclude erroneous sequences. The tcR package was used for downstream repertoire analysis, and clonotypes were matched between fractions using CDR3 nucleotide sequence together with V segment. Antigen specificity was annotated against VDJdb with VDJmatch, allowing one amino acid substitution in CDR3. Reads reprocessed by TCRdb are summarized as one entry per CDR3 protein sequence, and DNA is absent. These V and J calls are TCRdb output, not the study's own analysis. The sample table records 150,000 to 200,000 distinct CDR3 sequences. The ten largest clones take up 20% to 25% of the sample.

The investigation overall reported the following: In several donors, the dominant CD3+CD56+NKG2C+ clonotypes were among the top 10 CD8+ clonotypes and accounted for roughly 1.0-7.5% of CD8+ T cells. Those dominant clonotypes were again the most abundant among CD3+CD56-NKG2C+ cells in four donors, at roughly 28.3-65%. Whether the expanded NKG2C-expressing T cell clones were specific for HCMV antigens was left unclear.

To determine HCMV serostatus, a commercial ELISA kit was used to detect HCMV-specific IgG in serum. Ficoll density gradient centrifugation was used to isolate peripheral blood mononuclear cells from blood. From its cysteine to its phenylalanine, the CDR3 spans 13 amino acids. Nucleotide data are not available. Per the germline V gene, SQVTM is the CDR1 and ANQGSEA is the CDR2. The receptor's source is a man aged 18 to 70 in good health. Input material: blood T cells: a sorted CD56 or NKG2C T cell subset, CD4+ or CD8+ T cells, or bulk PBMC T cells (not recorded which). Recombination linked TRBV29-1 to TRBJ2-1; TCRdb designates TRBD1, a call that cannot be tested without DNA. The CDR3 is CSVTGQVNNEQFF.